These 29 T cell receptor beta chains originate from one sample sequenced in a study of blood T cell repertoires in COVID-19 (dated by TCRdb to 2019 to 2021). The method was the immunoSEQ multiplex PCR assay. TCRdb took over this immuneACCESS table, retaining in-frame rearrangements with V and J assigned. Such tables are incomplete; in checked studies, under half of the missing clones stem from an unresolved V gene, and the remainder is unexplained. The sample yields approximately 28,000 clones; more than 70% were counted once. 21% of the sample goes to the ten largest clones. Sequencing was performed on peripheral blood. The receptors shown here come from a boy aged 2 to 9 with active or convalescent COVID-19.

The CDR3 nucleotides read TGCAGTGCTAGTAGTAGCGGACGGACTAGCACAGATACGCAGTATTTT. Translating gives CSASSSGRTSTDTQYF. The V call is TRBV20-1, the J call TRBJ2-3, with TRBD2 as a possible D gene (6 bases). V was cut by 3 bases and J by 0 bases, with 16 bases left in between. This CDR3 has 16 residues. CDR1 and CDR2 (germline): DFQATT, SNEGSKA (reference sequence).

The rearrangement links TRBV4-2 to TRBJ2-2; possible D gene TRBD2, 7 bases. CDR1 LGHNA and CDR2 YNFKEQ come from the germline V gene. V lost 5 bases and J lost 2, with 15 bases in between. The CDR3 has 16 amino acids. For the CDR3, the DNA is TGTGCCAGCAGCTACTCGGGGGGCACTAACACCGGGGAGCTGTTTTTT. Translated: CASSYSGGTNTGELFF.

The chain employs TRBV4-2 and TRBJ2-5; no firm D call. The CDR3 length is 13 residues. CDR1 and CDR2 from the germline V gene are LGHNA and YNFKEQ. V lost 4 bases and J 1 base, leaving 7 bases between the germline ends. For the CDR3, the DNA is TGTGCCAGCAGCCTTTACAGCCAAGAGACCCAGTACTTC. Encoded protein: CASSLYSQETQYF.

The chain combines TRBV5-5 with TRBJ2-1; the match to TRBD2 covers 9 bases. Germline values: CDR1 SGHKS, CDR2 YYEKEE (reference sequence). The CDR3 covers 15 residues. Trimming took 0 bases from V and 3 from J; bases not matched to a gene: 1. The DNA of the CDR3 is TGTGCCAGCAGCTTGGGACTAGCGGTCTACAATGAGCAGTTCTTC. It codes for CASSLGLAVYNEQFF.

J is TRBJ1-6 and V is TRBV5-6; TRBD1 matches at 7 bases. This CDR3 comprises 13 residues. The trim removed 4 bases at V and 11 bases at J, leaving 6 bases unmatched. CDR1 is SGHDT, CDR2 YYEEEE, per germline. CDR3 sequence reads: CASSLTGNTPLHF. The DNA of the CDR3 is TGTGCCAGCAGCCTGACAGGGAACACACCCCTCCACTTT.

This chain links TRBV6-2 or TRBV6-3 with TRBJ2-1; 9 positions match TRBD2. Trimming removed 2 bases from V and 6 bases from J; junction bases left unmatched: 11. Germline assignment: CDR1 MNHEY and CDR2 SVGEGT. This CDR3 comprises 17 residues. CDR3 nucleotide sequence: TGTGCCAGCAGTTACAAGGCGGGAGGGCCTCAGGGCAATGAGCAGTTCTTC. This translates into CASSYKAGGPQGNEQFF.

This chain connects TRBV10-3 to TRBJ2-5, with TRBD2 matching 8 bases. V was pared by 5 bases and J by 5 bases, with 7 bases of the junction left unmatched. From germline, CDR1 is ENHRY and CDR2 SYGVKD. This CDR3 spans 14 amino acids. This CDR3 reads CAISPRGARETQYF. In DNA, the CDR3 is TGTGCCATCAGTCCGCGGGGGGCGAGGGAGACCCAGTACTTC.

This rearrangement joins TRBV24-1 to TRBJ2-2; tentatively, D is TRBD2 (5 bases). V shed 4 bases and J shed 3 bases, with 20 bases lying between them. Germline assignment: CDR1 KGHDR and CDR2 SFDVKD. The CDR3 runs to 18 residues. The CDR3 DNA reads TGTGCCACCAGTGACACTTATTTCGGGGTCCGCGACACCGGGGAGCTGTTTTTT. This translates into CATSDTYFGVRDTGELFF.

The V and J genes are TRBV19 and TRBJ1-1; maybe TRBD1 (6 bases). The V gene lost 1 base and the J gene lost 10 bases, with 19 bases spanning the gap. CDR3 length: 15 residues. Germline CDR1 is LNHDA and CDR2 is SQIVND (reference sequence). CDR3 amino acids: CASSIVSAGGSGAFF. The CDR3 DNA reads TGTGCCAGTAGTATAGTCTCTGCGGGGGGCTCGGGAGCTTTCTTT.

DNA for the CDR3: TGTGCCAGCATCCTAACGACTAGCGCCAGATACGAGCAGTACTTC. Translating it yields CASILTTSARYEQYF. This sequence joins TRBV21-1 and TRBJ2-7; TRBD2, the table's D call, lacks a check against the DNA. TRBV21-1 corresponds to a pseudogene. The CDR3 has 15 residues.

The chain uses TRBV9 and TRBJ2-2, with no clear D. V was trimmed by 0 bases and J by 7 bases, leaving 4 bases between them. The CDR3 length is 12 residues. Germline V gene sequence: CDR1 SGDLS, CDR2 YYNGEE. The CDR3 DNA sequence: TGTGCCAGCAGCGTAGACGGCGGGGAGCTGTTTTTT. Its translation: CASSVDGGELFF.

This clone was found a few times. The chain links TRBV6-2 or TRBV6-3 to TRBJ2-4, with D unclear. Germline values: CDR1 MNHEY, CDR2 SVGEGT. The CDR3 is 16 residues long. The V end was cut by 2 bases, the J end by 2 bases, with 13 bases between. As DNA, the CDR3 is TGTGCCAGCAGTTACCCTAGTCTTTTAACCAAAAACATTCAGTACTTC. This sequence encodes CASSYPSLLTKNIQYF.

This clone was observed a single time. The rearrangement uses TRBV7-8 and TRBJ1-3, with D unresolved. The CDR3 is 13 amino acids. Between the trimmed V and J ends, which lost 8 bases and 0 bases, there was a span of 8 bases. Germline-derived CDR1 and CDR2 are SGHVS and FQNEAQ. CDR3 bases: TGTGCCAGCGGTTCACTCTCTGGAAACACCATATATTTT. Residues: CASGSLSGNTIYF.

CDR3 DNA: TGTGCCAGCAGTAATAGACTAGAGACTACCTACGAGCAGTACGTC. Translated, it gives CASSNRLETTYEQYV. The chain uses TRBV6-5 and TRBJ2-7; D possibly corresponds to TRBD2 (6 bases). The CDR3 has 15 amino acids. Looked up from germline, CDR1 is MNHEY and CDR2 is SVGAGI. Trimming shortened V by 5 bases and J by 2 bases, and 16 bases separated the two germline ends.

The chain couples TRBV29-1 to TRBJ2-5; 9 nucleotides match TRBD2. With V trimmed by 3 bases and J by 5 bases, 10 bases remained unmatched. The CDR3 sequence is 15 residues long. CDR1 SQVTM and CDR2 ANQGSEA come from the germline V gene. CDR3 in amino acids: CSVDSAGGSGETQYF. The CDR3 nucleotides are TGCAGCGTTGACAGTGCGGGAGGGTCAGGGGAGACCCAGTACTTC.

V is TRBV24-1 and J is TRBJ1-1; the match to TRBD1 covers 8 bases. Per germline, CDR1 KGHDR and CDR2 SFDVKD. V lost 1 base to trimming and J lost 5 bases; unmatched junction nucleotides: 14. The CDR3 contains 18 residues. CDR3 region: CATSDFRDRGWRGTEAFF. For the CDR3, the DNA is TGTGCCACCAGTGATTTTCGAGACAGGGGATGGAGAGGGACTGAAGCTTTCTTT.

The V gene is TRBV27, the J gene TRBJ2-3; 8 bases are shared with TRBD2. In germline, CDR1 is MNHEY, CDR2 SMNVEV (reference sequence). V shed 1 base and J 2 bases; nucleotides not matched to a gene: 5. The CDR3 consists of 16 residues. Written as DNA, the CDR3 is TGTGCCAGCAGTTTATTCGGCGGGGGGTTCACAGATACGCAGTATTTT. Translated: CASSLFGGGFTDTQYF.

Details on this clone: One junction end does not reproduce the germline sequence, and a read error may be involved. CDR3 bases: TGTGCCAGCACCTTAACTGTCGGGGAGCTGTTTTTT. It codes for CASTLTVGELFF. The gene calls are TRBV7-9 and TRBJ2-2; D gene ambiguous. There are 12 residues in the CDR3. Per the germline V gene, CDR1 is SEHNR and CDR2 is FQNEAQ (reference sequence).

With regard to this clone: Different DNA sequences within this sample yield the same CDR3. The rearrangement uses TRBV6-5 and TRBJ2-6, with 10 bases aligning to TRBD1. This CDR3 has 15 amino acids. The V segment lost 9 bases and the J segment 0 bases; nucleotides outside the gene matches: 2. Germline V gene data show CDR1 as MNHEY and CDR2 as SVGAGI. CDR3 sequence: CASRTGGSGANVLTF. CDR3 sequence (DNA): TGTGCCAGTCGGACAGGGGGCTCTGGGGCCAACGTCCTGACTTTC.

The chain combines TRBV29-1 with TRBJ2-6, with D possibly TRBD2 on 7 matching bases. CDR3 length: 15 amino acids. V was pared by 3 bases and J by 4 bases, with 13 bases between. In germline, CDR1 is SQVTM, CDR2 ANQGSEA. This CDR3 reads CSVDEGGSGANVLTF. The DNA for the CDR3 is TGCAGCGTTGACGAGGGGGGGTCCGGGGCCAACGTCCTGACTTTC.

The table lists this clone with a few counts. The V and J genes are TRBV6-5 and TRBJ1-4; D is undetermined. Per the germline V gene, CDR1 is MNHEY and CDR2 is SVGAGI. This CDR3 has 14 residues. Deletions cut 5 bases from V and 8 bases from J, with 15 bases between. The chain's CDR3 is CASSLGRYWEKLFF. The CDR3 DNA reads as TGTGCCAGCAGTCTCGGGAGGTATTGGGAAAAACTGTTTTTT.

The table lists this clone with a count of one. The J gene is TRBJ1-6, the V gene TRBV7-3; TRBD1 is a possible D gene (5 bases). This CDR3 region has 13 residues. With 5 bases removed from V and 7 bases from J, the gap between germline ends came to 9 bases. The germline CDR1 and CDR2 sequences are SGHTA and FQGTGA. As DNA, the CDR3 is TGTGCCAGCAGCACAGGTTCGAATTCACCCCTCCACTTT. Translation gives CASSTGSNSPLHF.

V usage is TRBV6-2 or TRBV6-3 and J usage is TRBJ2-5; 11 bases agree with TRBD2. The V and J ends lost 5 bases and 3 bases, in that order; junction bases with no gene match: 5. Germline CDR1 and CDR2: MNHEY and SVGEGT. There are 15 residues in the CDR3. CDR3 protein: CASSRRSGGEETQYF. As DNA, the CDR3 is TGTGCCAGCAGTCGTCGTAGCGGGGGGGAAGAGACCCAGTACTTC.

This chain joins TRBV3-1 (or the pseudogene TRBV3-2) and TRBJ1-1; possibly TRBD1 for D (6 bases). CDR3 size: 12 residues. V was pared by 8 bases and J by 3 bases, with 10 bases between. Germline V gives CDR1 LGHDT, CDR2 YNNKEL (reference sequence). CDR3 in amino acids: CASPGVHTEAFF. The CDR3 nucleotides read TGTGCCAGCCCAGGGGTCCACACTGAAGCTTTCTTT.

The V gene is TRBV19, the J gene TRBJ1-4; a weak D match, TRBD1 (6 bases). The CDR3 is 16 residues long. The germline V and J ends were trimmed by 6 bases and 7 bases, with 21 bases remaining between them. Germline values: CDR1 LNHDA, CDR2 SQIVND (reference sequence). CDR3 residues: CASRRAQGYWGEKLFF. Here the CDR3 DNA reads TGTGCCAGTAGGCGGGCACAGGGCTATTGGGGTGAAAAACTGTTTTTT.

By share, this clone counts as medium-sized. The sample has other DNA sequences that encode this CDR3 too. The chain uses TRBV7-9 and TRBJ1-4, with 7 positions matching TRBD1. Germline values: CDR1 SEHNR, CDR2 FQNEAQ (reference sequence). The CDR3 has 14 residues. With V trimmed by 1 base and J by 6 bases, 2 bases remained unmatched. CDR3 in amino acids: CASSLGQGDEKLFF. The DNA of the CDR3 is TGTGCCAGCAGCTTAGGACAGGGAGATGAAAAACTGTTTTTT.

This rearrangement joins TRBV19 to TRBJ1-2; no clear D. The CDR3 runs 15 residues. The germline gives CDR1 LNHDA, CDR2 SQIVND (reference sequence). V lost 6 bases, J lost 2 bases, and 16 bases lay in between. CDR3 residues: CASRQSTHSNYGYTF. CDR3 DNA sequence: TGTGCCAGTAGACAATCGACCCACAGCAACTATGGCTACACCTTC.

V and J are TRBV6-5 and TRBJ1-2; D perhaps matches TRBD1 (5 bases). Trimming left V 7 bases short and J 6 bases short, with 15 bases between. Germline V gives CDR1 MNHEY, CDR2 SVGAGI. CDR3 length: 13 amino acids. The CDR3 is CASIQTAVNGYTF. CDR3 nucleotide sequence: TGTGCCAGCATTCAGACAGCCGTCAATGGCTACACCTTC.

The J gene is TRBJ1-1, the V gene TRBV2; D gene uncertain. CDR1 SNHLY and CDR2 FYNNEI come from the germline V gene. This CDR3 comprises 13 residues. V lost 11 bases, J lost 6 bases, and 19 bases lay in between. The CDR3: CALQPRSWAEAFF. CDR3 DNA: TGTGCCCTACAGCCCCGATCATGGGCTGAAGCTTTCTTT.